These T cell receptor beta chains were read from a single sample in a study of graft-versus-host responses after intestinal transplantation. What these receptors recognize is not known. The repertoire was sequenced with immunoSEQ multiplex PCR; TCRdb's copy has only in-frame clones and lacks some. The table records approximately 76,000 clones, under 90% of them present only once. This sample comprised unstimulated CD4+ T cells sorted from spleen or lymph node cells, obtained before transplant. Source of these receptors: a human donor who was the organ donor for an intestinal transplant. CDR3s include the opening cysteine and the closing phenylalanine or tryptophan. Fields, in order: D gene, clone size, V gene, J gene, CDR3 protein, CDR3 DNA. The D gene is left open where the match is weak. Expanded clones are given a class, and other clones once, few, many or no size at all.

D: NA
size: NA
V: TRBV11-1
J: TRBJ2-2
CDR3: CASSLDATPELFF
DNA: TGTGCCAGCAGCTTAGATGCCACTCCGGAGCTGTTTTTT

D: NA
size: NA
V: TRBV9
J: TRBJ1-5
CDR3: CASSVGKGPKHYQPQHF
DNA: TGTGCCAGCAGCGTGGGGAAGGGGCCGAAACACTATCAGCCCCAGCATTTT

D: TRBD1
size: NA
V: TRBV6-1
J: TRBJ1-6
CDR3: CASSDFTGTGYNSPLHF
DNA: TGTGCCAGCAGTGACTTCACCGGGACAGGGTACAATTCACCCCTCCACTTT

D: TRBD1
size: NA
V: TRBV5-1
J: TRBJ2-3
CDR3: CASSLRTGAQYF
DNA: TGCGCCAGCAGCTTAAGGACAGGGGCGCAGTATTTT

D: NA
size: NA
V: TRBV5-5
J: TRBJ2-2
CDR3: CASTLEPGVGELFF
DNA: TGTGCCAGCACCTTAGAACCAGGGGTCGGGGAGCTGTTTTTT

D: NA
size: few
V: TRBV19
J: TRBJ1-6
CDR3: CASHSNRGFYSPLHF
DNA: TGTGCCAGTCATTCGAACAGAGGGTTTTATTCACCCCTCCACTTT

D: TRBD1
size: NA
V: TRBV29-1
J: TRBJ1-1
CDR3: CSVVRGQSEAFF
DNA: TGCAGCGTTGTTCGGGGACAGTCTGAAGCTTTCTTT

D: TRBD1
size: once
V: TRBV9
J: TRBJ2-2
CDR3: CASSDGTGDTGELFF
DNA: TGTGCCAGCAGCGATGGGACAGGGGACACCGGGGAGCTGTTTTTT

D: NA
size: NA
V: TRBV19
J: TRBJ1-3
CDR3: CASSRYRTGNTIYF
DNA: TGTGCCAGTAGTCGGTACAGAACTGGAAACACCATATATTTT

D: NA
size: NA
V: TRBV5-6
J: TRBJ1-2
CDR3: CASSLEGVYGYTF
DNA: TGTGCCAGCAGCTTGGAGGGGGTGTATGGCTACACCTTC

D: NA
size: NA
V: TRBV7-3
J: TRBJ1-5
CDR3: CASSLETVPSNQPQHF
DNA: TGTGCCAGCAGCTTAGAAACAGTCCCTTCCAATCAGCCCCAGCATTTT

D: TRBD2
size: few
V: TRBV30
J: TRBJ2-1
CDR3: CAWSELAGVLNEQFF
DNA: TGTGCCTGGAGTGAACTAGCGGGGGTACTTAATGAGCAGTTCTTC

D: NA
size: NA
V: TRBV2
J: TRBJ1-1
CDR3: CASRREGTEAFF
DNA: TGTGCCAGCCGGAGGGAGGGCACTGAAGCTTTCTTT

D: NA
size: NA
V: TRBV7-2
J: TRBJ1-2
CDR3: CASSRGPGVDGYTF
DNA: TGTGCCAGCAGCCGCGGCCCAGGGGTAGACGGCTACACCTTC

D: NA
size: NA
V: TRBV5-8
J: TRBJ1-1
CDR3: CASSLQARKLNEAFF
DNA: TGTGCCAGCAGCTTGCAAGCCCGTAAACTGAATGAAGCTTTCTTT

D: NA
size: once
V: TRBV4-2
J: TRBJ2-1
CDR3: CASSRHFLGAGNEQFF
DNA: TGTGCCAGCAGCCGGCACTTTCTGGGGGCGGGCAATGAGCAGTTCTTC

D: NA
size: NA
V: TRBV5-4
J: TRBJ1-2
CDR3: CASSFPTGLGGYGYTF
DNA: TGTGCCAGCAGCTTTCCCACCGGGTTGGGGGGCTATGGCTACACCTTC

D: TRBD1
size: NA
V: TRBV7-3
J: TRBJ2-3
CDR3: CASSLTGSRTDTQYF
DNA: TGTGCCAGCAGCTTGACAGGGAGTCGGACAGATACGCAGTATTTT

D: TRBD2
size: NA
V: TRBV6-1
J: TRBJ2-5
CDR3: CASSGQGGLETQYF
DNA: TGTGCCAGCAGTGGCCAGGGAGGGCTAGAGACCCAGTACTTC

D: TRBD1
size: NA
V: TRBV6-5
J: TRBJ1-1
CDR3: CASSTRTGGNTEAFF
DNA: TGTGCCAGCAGTACCCGGACAGGGGGGAACACTGAAGCTTTCTTT

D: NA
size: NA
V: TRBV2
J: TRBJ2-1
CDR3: CASSEAGGSYNEQFF
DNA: TGTGCCAGCAGTGAAGCAGGGGGCTCCTACAATGAGCAGTTCTTC

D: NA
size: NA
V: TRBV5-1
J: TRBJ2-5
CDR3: CASSPSGRLGIETQYF
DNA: TGCGCCAGCAGCCCGTCCGGAAGGCTCGGGATAGAGACCCAGTACTTC